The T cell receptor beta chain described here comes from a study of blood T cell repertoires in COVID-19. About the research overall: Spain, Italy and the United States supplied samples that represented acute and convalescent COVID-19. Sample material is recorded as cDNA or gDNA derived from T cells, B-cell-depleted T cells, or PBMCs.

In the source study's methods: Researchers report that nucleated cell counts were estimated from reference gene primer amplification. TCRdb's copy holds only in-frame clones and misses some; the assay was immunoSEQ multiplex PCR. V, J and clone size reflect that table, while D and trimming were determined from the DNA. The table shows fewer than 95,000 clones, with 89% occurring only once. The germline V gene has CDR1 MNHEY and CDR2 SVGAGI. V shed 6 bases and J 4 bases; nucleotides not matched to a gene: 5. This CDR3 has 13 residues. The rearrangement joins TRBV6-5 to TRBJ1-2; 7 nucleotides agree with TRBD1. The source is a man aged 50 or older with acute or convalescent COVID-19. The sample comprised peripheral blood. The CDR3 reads CASRPTGSYGYTF. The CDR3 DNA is TGTGCCAGCAGACCGACAGGGAGCTATGGCTACACCTTC.